The 30 T cell receptor beta chains in this list originate from one sample, sequenced in a study of cytomegalovirus exposure and HLA in healthy donors. PCR used 60 Vbeta primers and 13 Jbeta primers. Assay used: immunoSEQ multiplex PCR; TCRdb lists only in-frame clones, some missing. The repertoire consists of under 150,000 clones, with around 84% occurring once and the leading ten covering under 3.5%. What was sequenced was PBMCs. Receptors originate from a man aged 45-65 years in good health and CMV-seronegative.

The chain couples TRBV7-9 to TRBJ2-7; possible D gene TRBD1, 5 bases. The CDR3 totals 13 residues. Germline lookup yields CDR1 SEHNR and CDR2 FQNEAQ (reference sequence). With 3 bases removed from V and 2 bases from J, the gap between germline ends came to 8 bases. The CDR3 nucleotides are TGTGCCAGCAGCTTGGGGCAGCCCTACGAGCAGTACTTC. Its protein product is CASSLGQPYEQYF.

The rearrangement joins TRBV6-1 to TRBJ2-1, with 9 nucleotides matching TRBD1. V lost 0 bases and J lost 7; bases outside the gene matches: 7. Germline assignment: CDR1 MNHNS and CDR2 SASEGT. The length of the CDR3 is 16 residues. The CDR3 coding sequence is TGTGCCAGCAGTGAAGCCCGGGACAGGGCCGTGAATGAGCAGTTCTTC. This encodes CASSEARDRAVNEQFF.

CDR3 coding DNA: TGTGCCAGCAGTCCTATTACTGCCGGCGCCAGGAACTACGAGCAGTACTTC. It is translated as CASSPITAGARNYEQYF. This chain uses TRBV2 with TRBJ2-7; no definite D call. The ends were cut back, 5 bases at V and 3 bases at J, with 23 bases in the middle. CDR1 SNHLY and CDR2 FYNNEI come from the germline V gene. The CDR3 sequence is 17 residues long.

This rearrangement joins TRBV19 to TRBJ1-4, with 7 bases aligning to TRBD1. CDR3 length equals 14 residues. With 0 bases clipped from V and 8 bases from J, the junction kept 3 bases outside the gene matches. The germline gives CDR1 LNHDA, CDR2 SQIVND (reference sequence). CDR3 bases: TGTGCCAGTAGTATAGAAGGGGGCAGGGAAAAACTGTTTTTT. Residues: CASSIEGGREKLFF.

The chain recombines TRBV6-6 with TRBJ2-7; 15 nucleotides match TRBD2. Germline CDR1 MNHNY, CDR2 SVGAGI (reference sequence). With 9 bases clipped from V and 5 bases from J, the junction kept 8 bases outside the gene matches. This CDR3 is 15 amino acids long. The CDR3 DNA sequence: TGTGCCAGTCATGGGACTAGCGGGGGGAGGGACGAGCAGTACTTC. It encodes CASHGTSGGRDEQYF.

The chain has TRBV5-1 and TRBJ2-7, with no clear D. Germline CDR1 is SGHRS and CDR2 is YFSETQ. Trimming shortened V by 4 bases and J by 5 bases, and 13 bases separated the two germline ends. This CDR3 is built from 13 residues. The CDR3 reads CASSPLALDEQYF. DNA for the CDR3: TGCGCCAGCAGCCCCTTAGCTCTCGACGAGCAGTACTTC.

V usage is TRBV5-4 and J usage is TRBJ1-2, with a weak D call TRBD1 (5 bases). The CDR3 runs 10 residues. Germline V gene lookup returns CDR1 SGHNT and CDR2 YYREEE (reference sequence). The V end was cut by 8 bases, the J end by 6 bases, with 8 bases between. The DNA for the CDR3 is TGTGCCAGGGGGGGAGATGGCTACACCTTC. Translation gives CARGGDGYTF.

The rearrangement joins TRBV27 to TRBJ2-1, with D hard to call. CDR1 is MNHEY and CDR2 is SMNVEV in the germline V gene (reference sequence). The CDR3 has 16 residues. The germline V and J ends were trimmed by 2 bases and 0 bases, with 11 bases remaining between them. CDR3 nucleotides: TGTGCCAGCAGTTTAGCGACGGAGAGCTCCTACAATGAGCAGTTCTTC. It yields the protein CASSLATESSYNEQFF.

A few counts support this clone. Written as DNA, the CDR3 is TGTGCCAGCAGTTACGGGGCAGGGGGAGAAAAACTGTTTTTT. Residues: CASSYGAGGEKLFF. The rearrangement uses TRBV6-5 and TRBJ1-4, with 7 bases identical to TRBD1. CDR3 length: 14 amino acids. The J segment lost 8 bases and the V segment lost 2 bases, leaving 5 bases of the junction unmatched. Germline CDR1 reads MNHEY; CDR2 reads SVGAGI.

The rearrangement joins TRBV5-1 to TRBJ1-4; 8 nucleotides line up with TRBD1. The CDR3 is 16 residues long. Germline CDR1 SGHRS, CDR2 YFSETQ. J lost 0 bases, V lost 6 bases, and 7 bases had no gene match. The CDR3 sequence: CASTIGQGATNEKLFF. The CDR3 DNA reads as TGCGCCAGCACAATCGGACAGGGCGCAACTAATGAAAAACTGTTTTTT.

The chain carries TRBV10-3 and TRBJ2-1; 12 bases agree with TRBD2. The V gene's germline CDR1 is ENHRY and CDR2 SYGVKD. The trim removed 5 bases at V and 7 bases at J, leaving 6 bases unmatched. This CDR3 comprises 15 residues. In nucleotides, the CDR3 is TGTGCCATCAGTCTGCTAGCGGGGGGGCGAAATGAGCAGTTCTTC. This encodes CAISLLAGGRNEQFF.

This clone turned up a few times. CDR3 sequence (DNA): TGTGCCAGCAGTCCGGGTGCTGAAGCTTTCTTT. Translation: CASSPGAEAFF. The rearrangement joins TRBV7-9 to TRBJ1-1, with no clear D. The CDR3 is 11 amino acids. CDR1 is SEHNR and CDR2 is FQNEAQ in the germline V gene (reference sequence). Between the trimmed V and J ends, which lost 6 bases and 6 bases, there was a span of 8 bases.

The CDR3 region is CASSDWTGSTDTQYF. CDR3 nucleotide sequence: TGTGCCAGTAGTGATTGGACAGGGAGCACAGATACGCAGTATTTT. The rearrangement links TRBV19 to TRBJ2-3; TRBD1 matches 8 bases. Germline V gene lookup returns CDR1 LNHDA and CDR2 SQIVND (reference sequence). V was pared by 5 bases and J by 0 bases, with 4 bases of the junction left unmatched. CDR3 size: 15 residues.

The gene calls are TRBV9 and TRBJ1-3; the match to TRBD1 covers 7 bases. The CDR3 sequence is 16 residues long. Germline V lookup: CDR1 SGDLS, CDR2 YYNGEE. The trim removed 4 bases at V and 1 base at J, leaving 8 bases unmatched. DNA for the CDR3: TGTGCCAGCAGCATTACCCCGACAGGGTCTGGAAACACCATATATTTT. Protein product: CASSITPTGSGNTIYF.

The rearrangement uses TRBV5-1 and TRBJ1-3; 8 positions match TRBD1. The CDR3 spans 16 residues. After removal of 4 bases from V and 2 bases from J, the junction contained 8 bases not matched to a gene. The germline gives CDR1 SGHRS, CDR2 YFSETQ. The CDR3 coding sequence is TGCGCCAGCAGCGTACAGGGGGGTTTGGCTGGAAACACCATATATTTT. Translation: CASSVQGGLAGNTIYF.

This chain connects TRBV7-2 to TRBJ2-3; D is ambiguous. This CDR3 spans 15 amino acids. Germline V CDR1 and CDR2: SGHTA, FQGNSA. V dropped 0 bases and J dropped 6 bases, with 13 bases sitting between them. In DNA, the CDR3 is TGTGCCAGCAGCTTAGCTCTGTCCTACGGGGATACGCAGTATTTT. This codes for CASSLALSYGDTQYF.

The chain carries TRBV7-3 and TRBJ1-6; no clear D. Germline lookup yields CDR1 SGHTA and CDR2 FQGTGA. The CDR3 runs to 15 residues. Trimming took off 3 bases at V and 7 bases at J, with 13 bases between the two ends. CDR3 protein: CASSFRHGENSPLHF. CDR3 DNA: TGTGCCAGCAGCTTTAGACATGGCGAAAATTCACCCCTCCACTTT.

This clone was counted a few times. The chain recombines TRBV6-5 with TRBJ1-4; D might be TRBD1 (5 bases). Per the germline V gene, CDR1 is MNHEY and CDR2 is SVGAGI. This CDR3 spans 13 amino acids. V lost 4 bases and J lost 8, with 11 bases in between. The CDR3 loop reads CASSFGGNEKLFF. CDR3 nucleotides: TGTGCCAGCAGTTTCGGGGGAAACGAAAAACTGTTTTTT.

A few counts support this clone. This rearrangement joins TRBV5-5 to TRBJ2-7; D uncertain. From germline, CDR1 is SGHKS and CDR2 YYEKEE (reference sequence). The CDR3 loop spans 12 amino acids. V was cut by 1 base and J by 5 bases, with 7 bases left in between. The CDR3 here is CASSLLSHEQYF. CDR3 nucleotides: TGTGCCAGCAGCTTGCTTTCCCACGAGCAGTACTTC.

V is TRBV5-1 and J is TRBJ2-5; 11 nucleotides match TRBD2. The CDR3 totals 16 residues. Germline V gene lookup returns CDR1 SGHRS and CDR2 YFSETQ. The trim removed 2 bases at V and 5 bases at J, leaving 8 bases unmatched. CDR3 DNA sequence: TGCGCCAGCAGCTTAAATAGCGGGGGGGATGTTGAGACCCAGTACTTC. This encodes CASSLNSGGDVETQYF.

The chain carries TRBV7-2 and TRBJ1-1, with a tentative D call TRBD1 (5 bases). Germline V gene sequence: CDR1 SGHTA, CDR2 FQGNSA. The CDR3 sequence is 13 residues long. The germline V and J ends were trimmed by 4 bases and 7 bases, with 13 bases remaining between them. The DNA of the CDR3 is TGTGCCAGCAGCTCCCCGGACATCAGTGAAGCTTTCTTT. Encoded protein: CASSSPDISEAFF.

The V and J genes are TRBV15 and TRBJ2-3; 7 nucleotides match TRBD2. Germline V lookup: CDR1 LNHNV, CDR2 YYDKDF (reference sequence). This CDR3 region has 15 residues. With 8 bases clipped from V and 1 base from J, the junction kept 9 bases outside the gene matches. For the CDR3, the DNA is TGTGCCACCGACGTCAAGCGGGGTGGCACAGATACGCAGTATTTT. It translates to CATDVKRGGTDTQYF. Complete variable domain (other parts from reference TRBV15 and TRBJ2-3): DAMVIQNPRYQVTQFGKPVTLSCSQTLNHNVMYWYQQKSSQAPKLLFHYYDKDFNNEADTPDNFQSRRPNTSFCFLDIRSPGLGDTAMYLCATDVKRGGTDTQYFGPGTRLTVL.

This sequence joins TRBV7-2 and TRBJ2-7, with 9 bases lining up with TRBD2. V lost 1 base, J lost 4 bases, and 8 bases stayed unmatched. CDR1 and CDR2 (germline): SGHTA, FQGNSA. CDR3 length equals 16 residues. The CDR3 DNA reads as TGTGCCAGCAGCTTAGGGCGCGCGGGGGGGCTTTACGAGCAGTACTTC. Its protein is CASSLGRAGGLYEQYF.

This sequence joins TRBV6-1 and TRBJ1-3; 12 nucleotides match TRBD1. The CDR3 loop spans 16 amino acids. Germline V gene sequence: CDR1 MNHNS, CDR2 SASEGT. With V trimmed by 2 bases and J by 2 bases, 1 base remained unmatched. The CDR3 DNA reads TGTGCCAGCAGTGAACGGGACAGGGGGCCTGGAAACACCATATATTTT. Its protein is CASSERDRGPGNTIYF.

The V and J genes are TRBV6-5 and TRBJ1-2; D ambiguous. This CDR3 contains 15 residues. Germline assignment: CDR1 MNHEY and CDR2 SVGAGI. With 4 bases removed from V and 1 base from J, the gap between germline ends came to 13 bases. The CDR3 here is CASSSFTESNYGYTF. The DNA of the CDR3 is TGTGCCAGCAGTTCCTTTACCGAGAGTAACTATGGCTACACCTTC.

This chain links TRBV18 with TRBJ2-7, with D unclear. V shed 1 base and J shed 6 bases, with 10 bases lying between them. The germline CDR1 and CDR2 sequences are KGHSH and LQKENI. This CDR3 contains 13 residues. The CDR3 reads CASSPLEQTEQYF. DNA for the CDR3: TGTGCCAGCTCACCACTTGAACAGACCGAGCAGTACTTC.

This clone was seen more than once but under ten times. This chain uses TRBV6-5 with TRBJ2-7; the match to TRBD1 covers 8 bases. CDR1 MNHEY and CDR2 SVGAGI come from the germline V gene. This CDR3 has 13 amino acids. V was clipped by 5 bases and J by 3 bases; unmatched bases: 3. CDR3: CASSQGQDYEQYF. For the CDR3, the DNA is TGTGCCAGCAGTCAGGGACAGGACTACGAGCAGTACTTC.

The chain couples TRBV9 to TRBJ1-5; D is unresolved. The V end lost 4 bases, the J end lost 0 bases, and 11 bases lay between the germline ends. The CDR3 contains 15 residues. Germline V gives CDR1 SGDLS, CDR2 YYNGEE. The CDR3 region is CASSPGWSSNQPQHF. The CDR3, as DNA: TGTGCCAGCAGCCCCGGTTGGAGTAGCAATCAGCCCCAGCATTTT.

DNA for the CDR3: TGTGCCAGCAGCGTAGCGGACAGCTCCTACGAGCAGTACTTC. Translated: CASSVADSSYEQYF. The chain links TRBV9 to TRBJ2-7; D might be TRBD1 (6 bases). Trimming left V 0 bases short and J 0 bases short, with 7 bases between. Germline assignment: CDR1 SGDLS and CDR2 YYNGEE. The CDR3 sequence is 14 residues long.

The rearrangement joins TRBV7-9 to TRBJ1-2, with D possibly matching TRBD1 (5 bases). Germline CDR1 reads SEHNR; CDR2 reads FQNEAQ (reference sequence). The CDR3 consists of 14 residues. V gave up 4 bases and J gave up 3 bases, with 12 bases separating them. The CDR3 is CASSSSGGYYGYTF. DNA for the CDR3: TGTGCCAGCAGCTCCTCGGGGGGGTACTATGGCTACACCTTC. Full variable domain (rest looked up from reference TRBV7-9 and TRBJ1-2): DTGVSQNPRHKITKRGQNVTFRCDPISEHNRLYWYRQTLGQGPEFLTYFQNEAQLEKSRLLSDRFSAERPKGSFSTLEIQRTEQGDSAMYLCASSSSGGYYGYTFGSGTRLTVV.